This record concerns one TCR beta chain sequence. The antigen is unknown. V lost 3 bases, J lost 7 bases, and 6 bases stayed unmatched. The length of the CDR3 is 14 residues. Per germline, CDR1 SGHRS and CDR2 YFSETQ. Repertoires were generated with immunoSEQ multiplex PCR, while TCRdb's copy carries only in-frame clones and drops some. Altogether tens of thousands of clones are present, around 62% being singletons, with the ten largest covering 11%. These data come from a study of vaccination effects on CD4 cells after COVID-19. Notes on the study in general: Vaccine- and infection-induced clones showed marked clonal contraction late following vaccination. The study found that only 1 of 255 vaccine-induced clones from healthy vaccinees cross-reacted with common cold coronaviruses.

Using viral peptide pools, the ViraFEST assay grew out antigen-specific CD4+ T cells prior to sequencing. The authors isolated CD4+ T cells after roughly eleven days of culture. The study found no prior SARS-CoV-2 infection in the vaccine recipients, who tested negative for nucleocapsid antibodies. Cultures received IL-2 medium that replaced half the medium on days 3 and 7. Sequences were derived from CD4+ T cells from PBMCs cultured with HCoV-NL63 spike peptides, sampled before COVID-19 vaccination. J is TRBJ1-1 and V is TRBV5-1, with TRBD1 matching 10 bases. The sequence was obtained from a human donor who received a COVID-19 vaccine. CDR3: CASSSGQGGNEAFF. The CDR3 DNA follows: TGCGCCAGCAGCTCAGGACAGGGGGGAAATGAAGCTTTCTTT.